This T cell receptor (beta chain) originates from a study of blood T cells in healthy people across ages. Across the study: Template switching picked up about one barcoded beta molecule for each two T cells. Study-wide points: Estimates of diversity drawn from one million T cells were considered underestimates.

A second 7 to 11 cycle PCR used barcoded and J-beta primers. TCRdb redid the calling of the 5' RACE reads with MiXCR, one entry per CDR3 protein. The table has around 940,000 distinct CDR3 sequences, roughly half seen once; the top ten hold 20% to 25%. Germline V gives CDR1 MGHRA, CDR2 YSYEKL. V lost 4 bases, J lost 0 bases, and 5 bases stayed unmatched. CDR3 length: 16 amino acids. This clonotype was picked up a small number of times. What it binds is not known. The chain employs TRBV4-1 and TRBJ2-7; 11 bases agree with TRBD2. The sequence was obtained from a woman between 55 and 75 years old in good health. The sequenced sample consisted of blood. CDR3 loop: CASSRGLAGYSYEQYF. The CDR3 nucleotides are TGCGCCAGCAGCCGCGGACTAGCGGGTTACTCCTACGAGCAGTACTTC.